This TCR beta chain emerged from a study of blood T cell repertoires in COVID-19. Produced via immunoSEQ multiplex PCR; TCRdb's table is partial and in-frame only. The sample records more than 110,000 clones, about three quarters being singletons. The germline V gene encodes CDR1 LGHNA and CDR2 YNFKEQ. J lost 5 bases, V lost 4 bases, and 17 bases had no gene match. The CDR3 is made up of 21 amino acids. This clonotype was sampled from a woman aged 45 to 65 with active or convalescent COVID-19. The gene calls are TRBV4-2 and TRBJ2-1; 16 nucleotides line up with TRBD2. Sequenced: peripheral blood. The CDR3 loop is CASSRTYGTSGRGEINNEQFF. The CDR3 DNA sequence: TGTGCCAGCAGCCGCACCTACGGGACTAGCGGGAGGGGTGAAATTAACAATGAGCAGTTCTTC.